This T cell receptor (beta chain) is drawn from a study of blood T cell repertoires in COVID-19 (dated by TCRdb to between 2020 and 2021). Describing the broader study: For ImmuneRACE Cohort 3, a participant was defined as recovered based on two consecutive negative NP/OP PCR tests, clearance by a healthcare professional, or resolution of symptoms. Samples from collaborators originated in the United States, Italy and Spain and spanned both the acute and convalescent phases of COVID-19. The prospective study material was composed of cDNA or gDNA derived from T cells, B-cell-depleted T cells, or PBMCs. Deeply sampled blood TCRbeta repertoires from subjects exposed to, actively infected with, or recovered from COVID-19 were included in the dataset. The repertoires were made available in a free public database intended to serve as a resource for research on the immune response to SARS-CoV-2. The samples were drawn from the first 160 participants of the ongoing ImmuneRACE study and from under 1,500 subjects provided by 6 global collaborators. A de-identified subject ID, COVID-19 status, age in years and sex were almost always included in the sample metadata. Where HLA class I and class II types were available, the types were taken from metadata supplied by the sample provider, not from assay-based typing.

Relative to germline, V is 0 bases shorter and J is 1 base shorter, with 8 bases between their ends. The CDR3 numbers 15 residues from cysteine through phenylalanine. Only the CDR3 part of the read is kept: 45 bases, read in frame from the first base. The germline V gene supplies CDR1 MGHRA and CDR2 YSYEKL. Remarks on this clone: Its antigen specificity is not known. Nothing much larger sits one base from this clone, and base qualities are not available.

Participants in the prospective study were aged roughly 18 to 89 years, lived in 20 to 30 United States geographic areas, and enrolled through a virtual design. To assign participants to cohorts, the prospective study relied on clinical history that participants themselves reported in a screening survey and a study questionnaire. Each participant in the prospective study had whole blood, serum and a nasopharyngeal or oropharyngeal swab collected by mobile phlebotomists. Participants in the prospective study had the option to provide additional blood draws and questionnaires over an approximately two-month period. Before DNA extraction, blood samples from the prospective study were shipped at room temperature or frozen. The immunoSEQ Assay, a bias-controlled multiplex PCR, was used to amplify TCRbeta CDR3 regions from genomic DNA. As for the authors' bioinformatics: The number of nucleated cells in each sample was estimated by amplification of reference gene primers within the assay. To quantify the absolute abundance of each unique TCRbeta CDR3 rearrangement, sequence reads were collapsed and filtered. For each sample, productive Simpson clonality was calculated as the square root of Simpson's diversity index over productive rearrangements. TCRdb limited this immuneACCESS table to in-frame rearrangements with V and J called. A share of clones is missing; checked studies link under half to unresolved V genes, and the rest is unexplained. That table supplies the V and J calls and clone size; D and trimming were determined from the DNA. For this sample the table gives some 180,000 clones, of which 85% to 90% were detected only once. The ten largest clones take up under 30% of the sample.

The research as a whole found: How much clinical and demographic metadata was included differed by source and by participant, and the metadata was provided uncurated.

This sequence uses TRBV4-1 and TRBJ2-3; a weak D assignment points to TRBD2 (6 bases agree). The clonotype comes from a woman aged 35 to 49 in a cohort exposed to, infected with or recovered from COVID-19 (not recorded which). Material for sequencing was PBMCs or T cells enriched from blood (not recorded which). The encoded CDR3 is CASSQEKRGTDTQYF. The bases are TGCGCCAGCAGCCAAGAAAAGCGGGGCACAGATACGCAGTATTTT.